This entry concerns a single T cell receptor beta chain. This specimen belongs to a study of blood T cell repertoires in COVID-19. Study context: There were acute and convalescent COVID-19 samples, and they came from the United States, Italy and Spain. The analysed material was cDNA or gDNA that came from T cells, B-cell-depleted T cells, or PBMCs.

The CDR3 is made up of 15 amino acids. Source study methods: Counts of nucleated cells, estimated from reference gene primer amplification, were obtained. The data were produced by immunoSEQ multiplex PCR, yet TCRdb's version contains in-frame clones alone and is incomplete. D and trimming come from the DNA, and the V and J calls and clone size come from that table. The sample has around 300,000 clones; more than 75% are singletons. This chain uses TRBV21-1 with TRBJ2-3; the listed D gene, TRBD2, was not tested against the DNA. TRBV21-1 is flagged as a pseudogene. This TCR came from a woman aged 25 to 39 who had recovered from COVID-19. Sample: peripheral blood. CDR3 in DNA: TGTGCCAGCAGCAACAGGAGCGGTGGCACAGATACGCAGTATTTT. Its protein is CASSNRSGGTDTQYF.